The 15 T cell receptor beta chains below all came from one sample that was sequenced in a study of T-cell memory formation after mild COVID-19. MiXCR, applied by TCRdb to the 5' RACE reads, yields one record per CDR3 protein. The top ten clones hold around 12% of a sample with hundreds of thousands of distinct CDR3 sequences, under 20% of them seen once. Material for sequencing was PBMCs or a T cell subset sorted from them (not recorded which). These receptors came from an adult woman who had mild COVID-19 (a few samples of this study predate the infection). Cell type and time point are not known.

The chain joins TRBV5-1 to TRBJ1-3; 11 bases fit TRBD1. The J segment lost 3 bases and the V segment lost 4 bases, leaving 6 bases of the junction unmatched. The CDR3 contains 16 residues. CDR1 and CDR2 from the germline V gene are SGHRS and YFSETQ. This chain's CDR3 is CASSTGQGAGGNTIYF. The DNA of the CDR3 is TGCGCCAGCAGCACCGGACAGGGGGCAGGTGGAAACACCATATATTTT.

V usage is TRBV12-3 or TRBV12-4 and J usage is TRBJ2-2; 8 bases map to TRBD2. There are 15 residues in the CDR3. J lost 0 bases, V lost 8 bases, and 5 bases had no gene match. CDR3 region: CASVSGLANTGELFF. CDR3 nucleotides: TGTGCCAGCGTATCGGGACTAGCGAACACCGGGGAGCTGTTTTTT.

This clonotype was seen more than once but under ten times. The J gene is TRBJ1-6, the V gene TRBV25-1, with D uncertain. Germline values: CDR1 MGHDK, CDR2 SYGVNS. Trimming shortened V by 2 bases and J by 8 bases, and 19 bases separated the two germline ends. The CDR3 sequence is 17 residues long. Written as DNA, the CDR3 is TGTGCCAGCAGTGAAATGGGCGTCGTCCTGAGGGATTCACCCCTCCACTTT. Protein product: CASSEMGVVLRDSPLHF.

The rearrangement uses TRBV20-1 and TRBJ1-6; D is perhaps TRBD1 (6 bases). V was clipped by 6 bases and J by 9 bases, with 18 bases between them. The CDR3 contains 14 residues. Germline V gene data show CDR1 as DFQATT and CDR2 as SNEGSKA (reference sequence). The CDR3 sequence is CSATKGGWGSPLHF. The CDR3 nucleotides read TGCAGTGCAACAAAAGGGGGGTGGGGTTCACCCCTCCACTTT.

This clonotype was detected a few times. The chain recombines TRBV12-3 or TRBV12-4 with TRBJ2-7, with a tentative D call TRBD1 (6 bases). The CDR3 is 15 amino acids. V gave up 5 bases and J gave up 1 base, with 15 bases separating them. CDR3 DNA sequence: TGTGCCAGCAGTCCTGACAGGCTACTATCCTACGAGCAGTACTTC. This gives the protein CASSPDRLLSYEQYF.

The chain is built from TRBV7-2 and TRBJ2-7, with 12 bases identical to TRBD2. The CDR3 totals 16 residues. Germline V gene lookup returns CDR1 SGHTA and CDR2 FQGNSA. With V trimmed by 5 bases and J by 0 bases, 5 bases remained unmatched. The CDR3 loop is CASSVTSGRPSYEQYF. CDR3 sequence (DNA): TGTGCCAGCAGCGTGACTAGCGGGAGACCCTCCTACGAGCAGTACTTC.

This clonotype appeared a single time. This chain uses TRBV7-3 with TRBJ2-7; D is uncertain. V gave up 0 bases and J gave up 1 base, with 7 bases separating them. Looked up from germline, CDR1 is SGHTA and CDR2 is FQGTGA. This CDR3 has 14 amino acids. Written as DNA, the CDR3 is TGTGCCAGCAGCTTAACGCCAAGATCCTACGAGCAGTACTTC. It specifies CASSLTPRSYEQYF. Full variable domain (outside the CDR3, taken from reference TRBV7-3 and TRBJ2-7): GAGVSQTPSNKVTEKGKYVELRCDPISGHTALYWYRQSLGQGPEFLIYFQGTGAADDSGLPNDRFFAVRPEGSVSTLKIQRTERGDSAVYLCASSLTPRSYEQYFGPGTRLTVT.

The chain has TRBV21-1 and TRBJ1-1; the D call of TRBD1 is as the table states it, not checked on the DNA. TRBV21-1 is a pseudogene segment. This CDR3 region has 15 residues. The CDR3 sequence is CASSLRDRGNTEAFF. The CDR3 DNA reads TGTGCCAGCAGCCTCCGGGACAGGGGGAACACTGAAGCTTTCTTT.

V is TRBV4-2 and J is TRBJ2-7; TRBD2 matches 7 bases. The V gene's germline CDR1 is LGHNA and CDR2 YNFKEQ. The V gene end was trimmed by 1 base and the J gene end by 4 bases; junction bases not matched to a gene: 13. The CDR3 spans 17 residues. Written as DNA, the CDR3 is TGTGCCAGCAGCCAAGTGTCGCCGCCTAGCGGAACTTACGAGCAGTACTTC. It is translated as CASSQVSPPSGTYEQYF.

As to this clonotype: A read error may account for a junction end that differs from germline. The rearrangement joins TRBV7-9 to TRBJ2-3; no clear D gene. Germline V lookup: CDR1 SEHNR, CDR2 FQNEAQ (reference sequence). The CDR3 extends over 16 amino acids. CDR3 residues: CASSLNIRISRDTQYF. The CDR3 nucleotides read TGTGCCAGCAGCTTAAATATCAGGATAAGCAGAGATACGCAGTATTTT.

This clonotype occurred a few times. J is TRBJ2-2 and V is TRBV7-2; maybe TRBD2 (5 bases). Germline lookup yields CDR1 SGHTA and CDR2 FQGNSA. With 1 base removed from V and 6 bases from J, the gap between germline ends came to 18 bases. This CDR3 is built from 17 residues. The CDR3 DNA follows: TGTGCCAGCAGCTTAGAAAGGTCGGGTACGAGGGCCGGGGAGCTGTTTTTT. Translating it yields CASSLERSGTRAGELFF.

V usage is TRBV4-1 and J usage is TRBJ1-2; 7 bases agree with TRBD1. This CDR3 is 15 amino acids long. The V segment lost 1 base and the J segment 4 bases; nucleotides outside the gene matches: 6. The germline gives CDR1 MGHRA, CDR2 YSYEKL. Here the CDR3 reads CASSQAPGDSYGYTF. CDR3 DNA: TGCGCCAGCAGCCAAGCGCCCGGGGACAGCTATGGCTACACCTTC.

This clonotype came up a few times. J is TRBJ1-1 and V is TRBV7-9; D is possibly TRBD1 (5 bases). CDR1 and CDR2 from the germline V gene are SEHNR and FQNEAQ (reference sequence). Trimming left V 2 bases short and J 3 bases short, with 16 bases between. The CDR3 is 16 amino acids. As DNA, the CDR3 is TGTGCCAGCAGCTTAAGGACCTCCCTGGGGGACACTGAAGCTTTCTTT. This encodes CASSLRTSLGDTEAFF.

The gene calls are TRBV19 and TRBJ2-7, with D perhaps given as TRBD1 or TRBD2 (5 bases each). The CDR3 has 16 amino acids. Germline V gene sequence: CDR1 LNHDA, CDR2 SQIVND (reference sequence). The V end lost 3 bases, the J end lost 5 bases, and 20 bases lay between the germline ends. The CDR3 bases are TGTGCCAGTAGTATGGGTGGTGGGACCACCCTCCACGAGCAGTACTTC. Translating gives CASSMGGGTTLHEQYF.

This sequence joins TRBV5-1 and TRBJ2-1; TRBD2 is a possible D gene (6 bases). CDR1 is SGHRS, CDR2 YFSETQ, per germline. V gave up 4 bases and J gave up 6 bases, with 20 bases separating them. This CDR3 is 16 amino acids long. Here the CDR3 DNA reads TGCGCCAGCAGCCCAATGACTAGTCTTCGTCCCAATGAGCAGTTCTTC. Protein product: CASSPMTSLRPNEQFF.